This TCR beta chain was sequenced during a study of technical replicates of blood from a handful of donors. The CDR3 covers 14 residues. The germline V gene has CDR1 SGHKS and CDR2 YYEKEE (reference sequence). V was clipped by 2 bases and J by 4 bases; unmatched bases: 4. This clone was observed a single time. The method was immunoSEQ multiplex PCR; TCRdb's version includes in-frame clones alone and lacks a portion of them. The sample carries 55,000 to 75,000 clones, approximately 92% recorded once. The chain couples TRBV5-5 to TRBJ2-7; TRBD1 agrees at 9 bases. This sequence was found in a human donor in good health. Sequencing was carried out using T cells isolated from PBMCs. CDR3 nucleotides: TGTGCCAGCAGCTTACCGGGACAGGGTTACGAGCAGTACTTC. Its translation is CASSLPGQGYEQYF.